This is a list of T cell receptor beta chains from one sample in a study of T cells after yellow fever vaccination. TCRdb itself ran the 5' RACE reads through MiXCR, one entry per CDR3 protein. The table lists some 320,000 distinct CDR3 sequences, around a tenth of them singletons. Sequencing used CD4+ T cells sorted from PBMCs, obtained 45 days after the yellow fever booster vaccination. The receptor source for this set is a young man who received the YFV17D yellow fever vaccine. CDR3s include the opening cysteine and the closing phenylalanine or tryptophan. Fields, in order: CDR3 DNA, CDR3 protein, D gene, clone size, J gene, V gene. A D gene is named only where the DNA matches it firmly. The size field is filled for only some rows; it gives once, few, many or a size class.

DNA: TGCGCCAGCAGTGACTACACTAGCACAGATACGCAGTATTTT; CDR3: CASSDYTSTDTQYF; D: NA; size: NA; J: TRBJ2-3; V: TRBV10-1
DNA: TGTGCCAGCAGCCAAGGACTAGCGGGGGGCCAAGAGACCCAGTACTTC; CDR3: CASSQGLAGGQETQYF; D: TRBD2; size: many; J: TRBJ2-5; V: TRBV4-1
DNA: TGTGCCAGCAGCCACCACAGGGGGCCAGAGACAGATACGCAGTATTTT; CDR3: CASSHHRGPETDTQYF; D: TRBD1; size: NA; J: TRBJ2-3; V: TRBV3-1
DNA: TGTGCCAGCAGTTTAAGGGCTCGGGACACTGAAGCTTTCTTT; CDR3: CASSLRARDTEAFF; D: NA; size: NA; J: TRBJ1-1; V: TRBV27
DNA: TGTGCCAGCAAGGAGCAGGGGTCGAACACCGGGGAGCTGTTTTTT; CDR3: CASKEQGSNTGELFF; D: NA; size: NA; J: TRBJ2-2; V: TRBV6-5
DNA: TGTGCCAGCAGTCTACAGGGTGGGGCAGATACGCAGTATTTT; CDR3: CASSLQGGADTQYF; D: NA; size: many; J: TRBJ2-3; V: TRBV6-6
DNA: TGCAGTGCTGCGGGACAAGAGACCCAGTACTTC; CDR3: CSAAGQETQYF; D: NA; size: NA; J: TRBJ2-5; V: TRBV20-1
DNA: TGCAGTGCTAGGTCCAGACAGGGGGCAAATTCACCCCTCCACTTT; CDR3: CSARSRQGANSPLHF; D: TRBD1; size: NA; J: TRBJ1-6; V: TRBV20-1
DNA: TGTGCCAGCAGCCCCGAGGCCGGGGAGCTGTTTTTT; CDR3: CASSPEAGELFF; D: NA; size: few; J: TRBJ2-2; V: TRBV12-3/TRBV12-4
DNA: TGCGCCAGCAGCTCTGGACAGGTGGATGGCTACACCTTC; CDR3: CASSSGQVDGYTF; D: TRBD1; size: NA; J: TRBJ1-2; V: TRBV5-1
DNA: TGTGCCAGCAGCGTTGGGGGGACCCAGTACTTC; CDR3: CASSVGGTQYF; D: NA; size: few; J: TRBJ2-5; V: TRBV9
DNA: TGTGCCAGCAGCGTGGGGGCTAGCGGAGACTTCACAGATACGCAGTATTTT; CDR3: CASSVGASGDFTDTQYF; D: NA; size: NA; J: TRBJ2-3; V: TRBV9
DNA: TGTGCCAGCAGTCCCAGGGGTCTGGGGGCCAACGTCCTGACTTTC; CDR3: CASSPRGLGANVLTF; D: NA; size: NA; J: TRBJ2-6; V: TRBV27
DNA: TGTGCCAGTAGTACGACAGGGGGGATCTTATACATTCAGTACTTC; CDR3: CASSTTGGILYIQYF; D: TRBD1; size: NA; J: TRBJ2-4; V: TRBV19
DNA: TGTGCCAGCAGTTACTGGGGGGGGCGGACAGATACGCAGTATTTT; CDR3: CASSYWGGRTDTQYF; D: NA; size: NA; J: TRBJ2-3; V: TRBV6-5
DNA: TGTGCCAGCAGCTTAGTCCGACAGTTGGAGACCCAGTACTTC; CDR3: CASSLVRQLETQYF; D: NA; size: few; J: TRBJ2-5; V: TRBV7-2
DNA: TGTGCCAGCAGCTTAAGGACATACCAAGAGACCCAGTACTTC; CDR3: CASSLRTYQETQYF; D: NA; size: NA; J: TRBJ2-5; V: TRBV11-2
DNA: TGTGCCAGCAGTGATCAGGGGACCTACAATGAGCAGTTCTTC; CDR3: CASSDQGTYNEQFF; D: NA; size: NA; J: TRBJ2-1; V: TRBV6-1
DNA: TGTGCCACCAGTTTGGGCGGTGAAGCTTTCTTT; CDR3: CATSLGGEAFF; D: NA; size: NA; J: TRBJ1-1; V: TRBV24-1
DNA: TGTGCCAGCAGTTTCACTAGCACCCAAGAGACCCAGTACTTC; CDR3: CASSFTSTQETQYF; D: NA; size: NA; J: TRBJ2-5; V: TRBV6-2/TRBV6-3
DNA: TGTGCCAGCGCAACGGGCCTCACTAGCACAGATACGCAGTATTTT; CDR3: CASATGLTSTDTQYF; D: NA; size: few; J: TRBJ2-3; V: TRBV6-1
DNA: TGCGCCAGCAGCCCGGGGACAGGGGGCCAGAAAGCTTTCTTT; CDR3: CASSPGTGGQKAFF; D: TRBD1; size: NA; J: TRBJ1-1; V: TRBV5-1
DNA: TGTGCCACCAGCAGGGGTGACGGCGGGGGTGGCTACACCTTC; CDR3: CATSRGDGGGGYTF; D: NA; size: few; J: TRBJ1-2; V: TRBV15
DNA: TGTGCTAGTGGTTTGGGGCCCAAAAACCGGGAGAGAGATAACGAGCAGTACTTC; CDR3: CASGLGPKNRERDNEQYF; D: NA; size: NA; J: TRBJ2-7; V: TRBV12-5
DNA: TGTGCCAGCAGCGTAGACAGGGGTACTAATGAAAAACTGTTTTTT; CDR3: CASSVDRGTNEKLFF; D: TRBD1; size: NA; J: TRBJ1-4; V: TRBV9
DNA: TGTGCCAGCAGTTTCGGCTCGACAGGGCAAGAGACCCAGTACTTC; CDR3: CASSFGSTGQETQYF; D: TRBD1; size: few; J: TRBJ2-5; V: TRBV6-2/TRBV6-3
DNA: TGCGCCAGCAGCCAGGGACGGGAATCTGGGGCCAACGTCCTGACTTTC; CDR3: CASSQGRESGANVLTF; D: NA; size: NA; J: TRBJ2-6; V: TRBV4-1
DNA: TGTGCTTCCCGCGGGGGGGGCAGCTCCTACAATGAGCAGCTCTTC; CDR3: CASRGGGSSYNEQLF; D: TRBD2; size: few; J: TRBJ2-1; V: TRBV7-2
DNA: TGTGCCAGTAGCCTCCCGGGCCCCCTCGGCGAGACCCAGTACTTC; CDR3: CASSLPGPLGETQYF; D: NA; size: NA; J: TRBJ2-5; V: TRBV19
DNA: TGTGCCAGCAAAGGAGGTGGCTACACCTTC; CDR3: CASKGGGYTF; D: NA; size: NA; J: TRBJ1-2; V: TRBV6-2/TRBV6-3
DNA: TGCGCCAGCACCTCACTGAACACCGGGGAGCTGTTTTTT; CDR3: CASTSLNTGELFF; D: NA; size: few; J: TRBJ2-2; V: TRBV5-1
DNA: TGCGCCAGCAGTCCGTTGACAGGCCACTACGAGCAGTACTTC; CDR3: CASSPLTGHYEQYF; D: NA; size: many; J: TRBJ2-7; V: TRBV23-1
DNA: TGCGCCAGCAGTGAGCCGACCGGGACAGGGACACATGGCTACACCTTC; CDR3: CASSEPTGTGTHGYTF; D: TRBD1; size: few; J: TRBJ1-2; V: TRBV10-2
DNA: TGTGCCTGGAGTGTGGGGGGCGCCGGGGACGAGCAGTACTTC; CDR3: CAWSVGGAGDEQYF; D: NA; size: few; J: TRBJ2-7; V: TRBV30
DNA: TGTGCTAGTGAGAAAGCGGGGGGCCGAACCTACAATGAGCAGTTCTTC; CDR3: CASEKAGGRTYNEQFF; D: TRBD2; size: NA; J: TRBJ2-1; V: TRBV12-5
DNA: TGTGCCAGCAGCTCGCAGGATCAGCCCCAGCATTTT; CDR3: CASSSQDQPQHF; D: NA; size: few; J: TRBJ1-5; V: TRBV7-9
DNA: TGTGCCAGCAGGGGGCAGAGCTCCTACAATGAGCAGTTCTTC; CDR3: CASRGQSSYNEQFF; D: NA; size: NA; J: TRBJ2-1; V: TRBV6-5
DNA: TGTGCCAGCAGCCTGGGACTAGCGGGGTCCACAGCCAAAAACATTCAGTACTTC; CDR3: CASSLGLAGSTAKNIQYF; D: TRBD2; size: few; J: TRBJ2-4; V: TRBV7-2
DNA: TGTGCCAGCAGCCAAGAAGGGGGAAAGAATTCACCCCTCCACTTT; CDR3: CASSQEGGKNSPLHF; D: NA; size: few; J: TRBJ1-6; V: TRBV4-2
DNA: TGTGCCAGCAGTTCCGTAAGGGGGGCCGATGAGCAGTTCTTC; CDR3: CASSSVRGADEQFF; D: NA; size: many; J: TRBJ2-1; V: TRBV12-3/TRBV12-4
DNA: TGTGCCAGCAGTGATGCGGCAGCCTATGGCTACACCTTC; CDR3: CASSDAAAYGYTF; D: NA; size: many; J: TRBJ1-2; V: TRBV2
DNA: TGCAGTGCTAGGCGGCTAGCGGGGGGGCGGAATGAGCAGTTCTTC; CDR3: CSARRLAGGRNEQFF; D: TRBD2; size: few; J: TRBJ2-1; V: TRBV20-1
DNA: TGCAGTGCTAGCGAGGGCCCCAGTGAGCAGTTCTTC; CDR3: CSASEGPSEQFF; D: NA; size: NA; J: TRBJ2-1; V: TRBV20-1
DNA: TGCGCCAGCAGCCAAGATCCAGGGATGGTTTATGGCTACACCTTC; CDR3: CASSQDPGMVYGYTF; D: NA; size: NA; J: TRBJ1-2; V: TRBV4-3
DNA: TGTGCCACCAGTGATGGCCCAGGGCCACATCAAGAGACCCAGTACTTC; CDR3: CATSDGPGPHQETQYF; D: NA; size: NA; J: TRBJ2-5; V: TRBV24-1
DNA: TGTGCCAGTGACAGCTCTGGGGCCAACGTCCTGACTTTC; CDR3: CASDSSGANVLTF; D: NA; size: few; J: TRBJ2-6; V: TRBV6-1
DNA: TGTGCCAGCAGCCCCGGAAATCGGGAGACCCAGTACTTC; CDR3: CASSPGNRETQYF; D: NA; size: NA; J: TRBJ2-5; V: TRBV9
DNA: TGTGCCAGTGGGAGACCGGCCGGGGAGCTGTTTTTT; CDR3: CASGRPAGELFF; D: NA; size: NA; J: TRBJ2-2; V: TRBV7-3